What follows are 18 T cell receptor beta chains derived from one specimen sequenced in a study of cytomegalovirus exposure and HLA in healthy donors. Vbeta (60) and Jbeta (13) primers were used in the PCR. Clones were read by immunoSEQ multiplex PCR, and TCRdb kept only the in-frame ones, dropping some. The table has about 160,000 clones, 68% seen once; the top ten hold approximately 1.5%. Sample: PBMCs. The receptors were sampled from a man between 45 and 60 years old in good health and CMV-seronegative.

This chain links TRBV13 with TRBJ1-1, with 7 positions matching TRBD1. Germline-derived CDR1 and CDR2 are PRHDT and FYEKMQ (reference sequence). CDR3 size: 14 residues. J lost 12 bases, V lost 5 bases, and 15 bases had no gene match. The CDR3 DNA sequence: TGTGCCAGCAGCCTCGGACAGGACGGTAAGGATCCTTTCTTT. Amino acid sequence: CASSLGQDGKDPFF. Combining the CDR3 with reference TRBV13 and TRBJ1-1 gives the whole variable domain AAGVIQSPRHLIKEKRETATLKCYPIPRHDTVYWYQQGPGQDPQFLISFYEKMQSDKGSIPDRFSAQQFSDYHSELNMSSLELGDSALYFCASSLGQDGKDPFFGQGTRLTVV.

The chain's CDR3 is CASSNRGSGANVLTF. The CDR3 DNA is TGTGCCAGCAGCAACAGGGGATCTGGGGCCAACGTCCTGACTTTC. The chain is built from TRBV7-2 and TRBJ2-6, with 7 bases lining up with TRBD1. Germline CDR1 SGHTA, CDR2 FQGNSA. The CDR3 loop spans 15 amino acids. The J segment lost 1 base and the V segment lost 5 bases, leaving 2 bases of the junction unmatched.

Comment on this clone: Other DNA variants within this sample encode the same CDR3. The chain uses TRBV5-1 and TRBJ1-2, with 9 bases that match TRBD1. The CDR3 loop spans 14 amino acids. CDR1 and CDR2 from the germline V gene are SGHRS and YFSETQ. V lost 2 bases, J lost 2 bases, and 1 base stayed unmatched. This CDR3 reads CASSLGQGNYGYTF. The CDR3 nucleotides are TGCGCCAGCAGCTTAGGACAGGGGAACTATGGCTACACCTTC.

This clone came up a few times. The chain combines TRBV6-1 with TRBJ2-7, with 9 bases that match TRBD2. Losses at the gene ends were 1 base for V and 2 bases for J; bases not matched to a gene: 3. The length of the CDR3 is 15 residues. Germline lookup yields CDR1 MNHNS and CDR2 SASEGT. The CDR3 loop is CASSEVPSGAYEQYF. The CDR3 nucleotides read TGTGCCAGCAGTGAAGTTCCTAGCGGGGCCTACGAGCAGTACTTC.

CDR3 coding DNA: TGTGCCAGCAGCTTATATAGCGGGGGGGGATTATACAATGAGCAGTTCTTC. Translation gives CASSLYSGGGLYNEQFF. This chain joins TRBV13 and TRBJ2-1; 11 nucleotides line up with TRBD2. The length of the CDR3 is 17 residues. The germline CDR1 and CDR2 sequences are PRHDT and FYEKMQ (reference sequence). V trimming: 2 bases; J trimming: 4 bases; junction bases outside the gene matches: 7.

V gene TRBV27 combines with J gene TRBJ1-1; a possible D gene is TRBD1 (6 bases). The CDR3 has 13 amino acids. V was clipped by 2 bases and J by 4 bases, with 8 bases between them. Germline V lookup: CDR1 MNHEY, CDR2 SMNVEV (reference sequence). The CDR3 coding sequence is TGTGCCAGCAGTTTAGGGACAACCACTGAAGCTTTCTTT. It is translated as CASSLGTTTEAFF.

This clone has just a few counts. The V gene is TRBV5-1, the J gene TRBJ2-2, with 11 nucleotides matching TRBD2. Unmatched junction bases numbered 5, after V lost 1 base and J lost 0 bases. The CDR3 extends over 18 amino acids. The germline CDR1 and CDR2 sequences are SGHRS and YFSETQ. CDR3: CASSLRGLAGANTGELFF. In DNA, the CDR3 is TGCGCCAGCAGCTTGAGAGGACTAGCGGGCGCGAACACCGGGGAGCTGTTTTTT.

The gene calls are TRBV7-8 and TRBJ2-1, with no clear D. Germline V gene sequence: CDR1 SGHVS, CDR2 FQNEAQ. This CDR3 region has 14 residues. Trimming left V 1 base short and J 6 bases short, with 10 bases between. The CDR3 nucleotides are TGTGCCAGCAGCTTAGGTTCGGTTCCCAATGAGCAGTTCTTC. Translating it yields CASSLGSVPNEQFF.

This clone was seen a handful of times. This chain links TRBV19 with TRBJ1-1; possible D gene TRBD1, 6 bases. The CDR3 runs 15 residues. CDR1 is LNHDA, CDR2 SQIVND, per germline (reference sequence). Trimming left V 5 bases short and J 5 bases short, with 18 bases between. This chain's CDR3 is CASSARTGMGTEAFF. The CDR3 DNA reads as TGTGCCAGTAGTGCAAGAACAGGGATGGGAACTGAAGCTTTCTTT.

This chain's CDR3 is CASSEEGGGAYEQYF. The CDR3 DNA follows: TGTGCCAGCAGTGAAGAGGGCGGGGGGGCCTACGAGCAGTACTTC. V and J are TRBV2 and TRBJ2-7; TRBD2 matches at 9 bases. After removal of 1 base from V and 2 bases from J, the junction contained 3 bases not matched to a gene. From germline, CDR1 is SNHLY and CDR2 FYNNEI. The CDR3 consists of 15 residues. Together with reference TRBV2 and TRBJ2-7, the CDR3 gives the full variable domain: EPEVTQTPSHQVTQMGQEVILRCVPISNHLYFYWYRQILGQKVEFLVSFYNNEISEKSEIFDDQFSVERPDGSNFTLKIRSTKLEDSAMYFCASSEEGGGAYEQYFGPGTRLTVT.

CDR3 sequence reads: CASSLEGGMGTEAFF. In DNA, the CDR3 is TGTGCCAGCAGCTTAGAGGGGGGGATGGGAACTGAAGCTTTCTTT. The V call is TRBV13, the J call TRBJ1-1, with a weak D call TRBD1 (6 bases). Germline lookup yields CDR1 PRHDT and CDR2 FYEKMQ (reference sequence). The V end was cut by 1 base, the J end by 5 bases, with 14 bases between. The CDR3 has 15 residues.

The CDR3 nucleotides read TGTGCCAGCAGACAGCACGGGACAGGGGGCATCTATGGCTACACCTTC. Translating it yields CASRQHGTGGIYGYTF. The rearrangement joins TRBV28 to TRBJ1-2, with 12 positions matching TRBD1. CDR3 length: 16 residues. CDR1 and CDR2 (germline): MDHEN, SYDVKM. The V and J ends lost 6 bases and 4 bases, in that order; junction bases with no gene match: 9.

This clone has only a few counts. The gene calls are TRBV7-2 and TRBJ2-3, with TRBD1 matching over 7 bases. In germline, CDR1 is SGHTA, CDR2 FQGNSA. The trim removed 6 bases at V and 1 base at J, leaving 4 bases unmatched. This CDR3 comprises 14 residues. This chain's CDR3 is CASSWGQRTDTQYF. The CDR3 bases are TGTGCCAGCAGTTGGGGACAGCGCACAGATACGCAGTATTTT.

The CDR3 DNA is TGTGCCAGCAGTGGGCAGGCTGAGGGTGCTAGGTACGAGCAGTACTTC. Residues: CASSGQAEGARYEQYF. The chain is built from TRBV6-1 and TRBJ2-7; D may be TRBD2 (5 bases). Looked up from germline, CDR1 is MNHNS and CDR2 is SASEGT. The CDR3 loop spans 16 amino acids. V lost 4 bases, J lost 4 bases, and 20 bases lay in between.

The chain employs TRBV28 and TRBJ2-3, with 7 bases that match TRBD1. V was pared by 6 bases and J by 0 bases, with 3 bases of the junction left unmatched. Per the germline V gene, CDR1 is MDHEN and CDR2 is SYDVKM. This CDR3 is 14 amino acids long. The CDR3, as DNA: TGTGCCAGCAGCCTGGGACAGAGCACAGATACGCAGTATTTT. The encoded protein is CASSLGQSTDTQYF.

This chain joins TRBV19 and TRBJ2-2, with D perhaps TRBD2 (5 bases). There are 12 residues in the CDR3. The V end lost 7 bases, the J end lost 8 bases, and 11 bases lay between the germline ends. Germline CDR1 reads LNHDA; CDR2 reads SQIVND (reference sequence). CDR3 in amino acids: CASNPRGGELFF. For the CDR3, the DNA is TGTGCCAGTAACCCCCGGGGTGGGGAGCTGTTTTTT.

J is TRBJ2-5 and V is TRBV19; 14 nucleotides align to TRBD2. Per germline, CDR1 LNHDA and CDR2 SQIVND (reference sequence). CDR3 length equals 17 residues. The V and J ends lost 9 bases and 0 bases, in that order; junction bases with no gene match: 9. The CDR3 DNA sequence: TGTGCCAGACCCGGGACTAGCGGGGGTCCGTACCAAGAGACCCAGTACTTC. Amino acids: CARPGTSGGPYQETQYF.

The chain joins TRBV19 to TRBJ1-4; D possibly corresponds to TRBD1 (5 bases). The CDR3 runs 14 residues. Trimming removed 6 bases at V and 7 bases at J, with 15 bases between. The germline CDR1 and CDR2 sequences are LNHDA and SQIVND (reference sequence). The CDR3 reads CASRGRVVAEKLFF. The DNA for the CDR3 is TGTGCCAGTAGAGGCAGGGTGGTGGCTGAAAAACTGTTTTTT.